Listed here is a single T cell receptor (beta chain). Sequencing was performed with immunoSEQ multiplex PCR; in TCRdb, only in-frame clones are kept and a portion is missing. This sample has fewer than 200,000 clones; 87% occur once, and the top ten carry around 1.2%. Germline CDR1 is MNHNS and CDR2 is SASEGT. V was pared by 6 bases and J by 5 bases, with 4 bases of the junction left unmatched. CDR3 size: 13 residues. The data derive from a study of blood T cell repertoires in COVID-19. Individuals aged 18 to 89 years were recruited from about two dozen US areas. The sequence was collected from a human donor with acute COVID-19. The donor label of this sample is uncertain. The chain recombines TRBV6-1 with TRBJ1-5; 7 bases are shared with TRBD1. Sequencing was carried out using PBMCs or T cells enriched from blood (not recorded which). CDR3 nucleotides: TGTGCCAGCAGCGACAGGGATCATCAGCCCCAGCATTTT. It specifies CASSDRDHQPQHF.